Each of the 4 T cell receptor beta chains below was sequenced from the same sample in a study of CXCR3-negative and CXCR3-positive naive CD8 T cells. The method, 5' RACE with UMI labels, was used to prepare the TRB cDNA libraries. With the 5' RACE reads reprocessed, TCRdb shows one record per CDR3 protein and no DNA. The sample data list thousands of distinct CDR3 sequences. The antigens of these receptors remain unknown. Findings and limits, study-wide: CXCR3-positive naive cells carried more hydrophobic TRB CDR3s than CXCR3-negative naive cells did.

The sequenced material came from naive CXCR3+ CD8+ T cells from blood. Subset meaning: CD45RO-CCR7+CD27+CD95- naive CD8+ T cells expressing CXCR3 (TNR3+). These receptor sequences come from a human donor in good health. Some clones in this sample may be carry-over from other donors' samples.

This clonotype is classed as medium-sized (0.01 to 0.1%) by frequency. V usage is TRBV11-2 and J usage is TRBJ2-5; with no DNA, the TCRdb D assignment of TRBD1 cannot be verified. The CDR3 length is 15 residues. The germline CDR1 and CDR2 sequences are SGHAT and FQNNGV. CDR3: CASSMGVGGAETQYF.

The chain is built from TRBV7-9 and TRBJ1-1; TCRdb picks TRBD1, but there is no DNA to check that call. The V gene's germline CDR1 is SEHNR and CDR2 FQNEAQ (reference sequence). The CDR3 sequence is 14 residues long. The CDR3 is CASSLAEGDTEAFF.

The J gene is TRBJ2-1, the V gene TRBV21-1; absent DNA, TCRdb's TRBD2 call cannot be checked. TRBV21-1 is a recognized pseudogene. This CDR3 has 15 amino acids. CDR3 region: CASSKRVSAGNEQFF.

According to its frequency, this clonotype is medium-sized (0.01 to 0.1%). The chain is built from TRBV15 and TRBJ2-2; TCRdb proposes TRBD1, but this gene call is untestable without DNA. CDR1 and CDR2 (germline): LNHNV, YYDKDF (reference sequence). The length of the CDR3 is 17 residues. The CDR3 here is CATSRGAGTTNTGELFF.